The 14 T cell receptor beta chains below come from one sample, sequenced in a study of T cell changes during pregnancy in multiple sclerosis. Libraries were prepared by immunoSEQ multiplex PCR; TCRdb keeps only in-frame clonotypes and omits some of them. The repertoire has 90,000 to 120,000 clones, 90% to 95% of them found once; the top ten carry about 3.5%. This specimen consisted of peripheral blood, obtained after pregnancy. The receptor source for this set is a female donor with multiple sclerosis, enrolled in a pregnancy study.

The rearrangement links TRBV19 to TRBJ2-7, with D perhaps matching TRBD2 (5 bases). The V gene's germline CDR1 is LNHDA and CDR2 SQIVND (reference sequence). The CDR3 is 11 amino acids. V lost 1 base and J 8 bases, leaving 6 bases between the germline ends. The CDR3 loop reads CASSIGGKQYF. The CDR3 DNA is TGTGCCAGTAGTATAGGAGGGAAGCAGTACTTC.

The chain joins TRBV27 to TRBJ2-3; a possible D gene is TRBD1 (6 bases). Germline V gene data show CDR1 as MNHEY and CDR2 as SMNVEV (reference sequence). Trimming cost V 4 bases and J 9 bases, with 14 bases left between them. CDR3 length: 13 amino acids. The CDR3 DNA follows: TGTGCCAGCAGTTACAACAGGGCAGTAACGCAGTATTTT. This codes for CASSYNRAVTQYF.

The chain recombines TRBV9 with TRBJ1-2, with D possibly matching TRBD1 (6 bases). Trimming shortened V by 3 bases and J by 3 bases, and 9 bases separated the two germline ends. The CDR3 consists of 13 residues. Germline CDR1 and CDR2: SGDLS and YYNGEE. The CDR3 loop reads CASSGQEYYGYTF. The DNA of the CDR3 is TGTGCCAGCAGCGGACAGGAATACTATGGCTACACCTTC.

CDR3 nucleotide sequence: TGTGCCAGCAGGGTGGAAACGGGAATGAACACTGAAGCTTTCTTT. This codes for CASRVETGMNTEAFF. This chain connects TRBV2 to TRBJ1-1; D not resolved. V dropped 6 bases and J dropped 0 bases, with 14 bases sitting between them. Germline CDR1 and CDR2: SNHLY and FYNNEI. The CDR3 loop spans 15 amino acids.

The V and J genes are TRBV25-1 and TRBJ1-5; D is unclear. CDR3 length equals 13 residues. Germline CDR1 is MGHDK and CDR2 is SYGVNS. The V gene lost 5 bases and the J gene lost 6 bases, with 11 bases spanning the gap. Here the CDR3 DNA reads TGTGCCAGCAGTTCCAAAGGAGGTCAGCCCCAGCATTTT. Its translation: CASSSKGGQPQHF. The whole variable domain, remainder taken from reference TRBV25-1 and TRBJ1-5, is EADIYQTPRYLVIGTGKKITLECSQTMGHDKMYWYQQDPGMELHLIHYSYGVNSTEKGDLSSESTVSRIRTEHFPLTLESARPSHTSQYLCASSSKGGQPQHFGDGTRLSIL.

This clone turned up a few times. The chain recombines TRBV4-1 with TRBJ1-1, with a tentative D call TRBD1 (5 bases). The CDR3 sequence is 12 residues long. The ends were cut back, 0 bases at V and 11 bases at J, with 10 bases in the middle. CDR1 is MGHRA and CDR2 is YSYEKL in the germline V gene. The CDR3 loop is CASSQDPGLAFF. CDR3 nucleotides: TGCGCCAGCAGCCAAGATCCAGGGCTGGCTTTCTTT.

V usage is TRBV11-2 and J usage is TRBJ1-6, with TRBD1 as a possible D gene (5 bases). The CDR3 is 15 amino acids. The V and J ends lost 2 bases and 1 base respectively, with 6 bases between them. Looked up from germline, CDR1 is SGHAT and CDR2 is FQNNGV. CDR3 sequence (DNA): TGTGCCAGCAGCTTACGGGGGTCCTATAATTCACCCCTCCACTTT. The encoded protein is CASSLRGSYNSPLHF.

The V gene is TRBV6-6, the J gene TRBJ1-2; 7 bases fit TRBD1. CDR1 MNHNY and CDR2 SVGAGI come from the germline V gene (reference sequence). This CDR3 has 12 residues. With 8 bases clipped from V and 6 bases from J, the junction kept 6 bases outside the gene matches. CDR3 coding DNA: TGTGCCAGCCTCTTGGGACAGAATGGCTACACCTTC. Protein product: CASLLGQNGYTF.

The chain combines TRBV6-1 with TRBJ2-4; no firm D call. CDR1 is MNHNS, CDR2 SASEGT, per germline. V was shortened by 2 bases and J by 3 bases, with 8 bases between the two germline ends. The CDR3 spans 14 residues. CDR3 DNA: TGTGCCAGCAGTGAATTGTTAGTCAAAAACATTCAGTACTTC. It is translated as CASSELLVKNIQYF.

This sequence joins TRBV5-1 and TRBJ1-6, with TRBD1 identical over 7 bases. The CDR3 is made up of 17 amino acids. Per the germline V gene, CDR1 is SGHRS and CDR2 is YFSETQ. J gave up 7 bases and V 2 bases, and 12 bases lay outside the gene matches. This CDR3 reads CASSFSSGGGRNSPLHF. The CDR3 DNA sequence: TGCGCCAGCAGCTTTTCATCCGGAGGGGGCAGAAATTCACCCCTCCACTTT.

This chain links TRBV9 with TRBJ1-2, with 7 bases matching TRBD1. This CDR3 has 13 amino acids. CDR1 and CDR2 (germline): SGDLS, YYNGEE. V shed 3 bases, J shed 3 bases, and the junction held 2 bases outside the gene matches. The CDR3: CASSAQGHYGYTF. In nucleotides, the CDR3 is TGTGCCAGCAGCGCACAGGGGCACTATGGCTACACCTTC.

The CDR3 reads CASSQGRATVVGEQEQFF. CDR3 DNA sequence: TGTGCCAGCAGCCAAGGGCGAGCAACCGTAGTAGGGGAACAGGAGCAGTTCTTC. The chain carries TRBV14 and TRBJ2-1, with a weak D call TRBD1 (5 bases). Germline V lookup: CDR1 SGHDN, CDR2 FVKESK. The CDR3 consists of 18 residues. Trimming took 1 base from V and 10 from J, leaving 26 bases between them.

The J gene is TRBJ1-1, the V gene TRBV18, with TRBD1 as a possible D gene (6 bases). There are 14 residues in the CDR3. The germline V gene has CDR1 KGHSH and CDR2 LQKENI. V was trimmed by 2 bases and J by 3 bases, leaving 10 bases between them. CDR3 coding DNA: TGTGCCAGCTCACCAAATCACAGGGACACTGAAGCTTTCTTT. Amino acids: CASSPNHRDTEAFF.

The gene calls are TRBV19 and TRBJ2-7; 8 nucleotides line up with TRBD2. This CDR3 spans 14 amino acids. Looked up from germline, CDR1 is LNHDA and CDR2 is SQIVND (reference sequence). Losses at the gene ends were 7 bases for V and 4 bases for J; bases not matched to a gene: 9. CDR3 amino acids: CASNSAGGEYEQYF. CDR3 coding DNA: TGTGCCAGTAACAGTGCGGGGGGCGAATACGAGCAGTACTTC.